The TCR beta chain described here comes from a study of T cells in Graves' hyperthyroidism and ophthalmopathy. The CDR3 sequence is 11 residues long. The V gene lost 11 bases and the J gene lost 4 bases, with 11 bases spanning the gap. From germline, CDR1 is ENHRY and CDR2 SYGVKD. Cells are PBMCs isolated from around 10 ml of fresh blood. This clonotype has more than one count but fewer than ten. Its antigen is undetermined. Study-wide results and limits: A median 6.5 months before onset, the model predicted ophthalmopathy.

Amplified TCR beta CDR3 regions derived from RNA transcripts. RT-PCR in the first round (using the HTBI primer set) targeted the TCR CDR3. Each CDR3 protein is one row after TCRdb ran MiXCR on the multiplex PCR reads. The sample holds about 360,000 distinct CDR3 sequences, around 14% seen once. The sample comprised blood. J is TRBJ1-1 and V is TRBV10-3, with D hard to call. The TCR was taken from a woman aged 18-35 years with Graves' hyperthyroidism. CDR3 sequence (DNA): TGTGCCGCCAGTTGGGGCACTGAAGCTTTCTTT. It codes for CAASWGTEAFF.